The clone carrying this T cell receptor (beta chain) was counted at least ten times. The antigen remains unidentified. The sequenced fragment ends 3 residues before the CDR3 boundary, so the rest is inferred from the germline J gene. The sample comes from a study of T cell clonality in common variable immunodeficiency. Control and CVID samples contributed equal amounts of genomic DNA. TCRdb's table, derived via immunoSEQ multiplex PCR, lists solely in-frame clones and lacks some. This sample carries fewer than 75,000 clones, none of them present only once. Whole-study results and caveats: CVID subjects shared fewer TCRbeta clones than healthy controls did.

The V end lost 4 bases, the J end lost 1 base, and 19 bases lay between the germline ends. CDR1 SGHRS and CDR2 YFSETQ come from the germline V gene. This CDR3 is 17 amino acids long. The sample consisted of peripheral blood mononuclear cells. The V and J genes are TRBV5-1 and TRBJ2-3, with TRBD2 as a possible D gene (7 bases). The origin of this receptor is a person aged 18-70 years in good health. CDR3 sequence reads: CASSTRLEGGGTDTQYF. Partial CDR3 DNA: TGCGCCAGCAGCACTCGACTAGAGGGGGGGGGCACAGATACG.